This TCR beta chain was documented in a study of cytomegalovirus exposure and HLA in healthy donors. Study observations and caveats: Many donors shared some public TCRs, even though most TCR sequences were rare.

To note about this clone: The antigen is unknown.

The length of the CDR3 is 13 residues. Germline V lookup: CDR1 SGHNT, CDR2 YYREEE (reference sequence). V shed 4 bases and J shed 6 bases, with 11 bases lying between them. It was with 60 Vbeta and 13 Jbeta primers that the PCR ran. The method was immunoSEQ multiplex PCR; TCRdb's version includes in-frame clones alone and lacks a portion of them. In the table there are approximately 270,000 clones, 80% of which are singletons. This sequence was found in a girl aged 2-9 years in good health and CMV-seronegative. This chain connects TRBV5-4 to TRBJ2-1; weak D call: TRBD2 (5 bases). Sequenced input: PBMCs. The CDR3 coding sequence is TGTGCCAGCAGCCACGACGGACTCAATGAGCAGTTCTTC. Amino acids: CASSHDGLNEQFF.